Each of the 22 T cell receptor beta chains below was sequenced from the same sample in a study of shared clonotypes between healthy human individuals. Naive CD8 cells lacked CD45RO, underwent positive selection for CCR7 and left out terminally differentiated effector memory CD45RA+ cells. The table came from immunoSEQ multiplex PCR; TCRdb's copy has only in-frame clones and leaves some out. This table holds a few million clones, just over 90% found once. The sample was naive CD8+ T cells from PBMCs. Receptor source: a man younger than 35 in good health. Some clones in this sample may be carry-over from other donors' samples.

The rearrangement uses TRBV28 and TRBJ2-1, with D hard to call. The V gene lost 8 bases and the J gene lost 6 bases, with 8 bases spanning the gap. The germline CDR1 and CDR2 sequences are MDHEN and SYDVKM. The CDR3 runs to 11 residues. For the CDR3, the DNA is TGTGCCAGCGTTAGTATCAATGAGCAGTTCTTC. Protein product: CASVSINEQFF.

This rearrangement joins TRBV7-9 to TRBJ1-2; 11 bases match TRBD1. Trimming removed 5 bases from V and 4 bases from J; junction bases left unmatched: 6. In germline, CDR1 is SEHNR, CDR2 FQNEAQ (reference sequence). This CDR3 has 15 residues. The CDR3 coding sequence is TGTGCCAGCAGCATAGGGACAGGGGGGAGCTATGGCTACACCTTC. It codes for CASSIGTGGSYGYTF.

The chain uses TRBV27 and TRBJ2-7, with D unresolved. Germline CDR1 is MNHEY and CDR2 is SMNVEV (reference sequence). The CDR3 is 14 amino acids. V was clipped by 2 bases and J by 2 bases, with 10 bases between them. The CDR3 protein is CASSLLVTPYEQYF. CDR3 DNA: TGTGCCAGCAGTTTACTTGTGACACCCTACGAGCAGTACTTC.

The V gene is TRBV28, the J gene TRBJ1-1, with D uncertain. Trimming removed 3 bases at V and 11 bases at J, with 19 bases between. The CDR3 loop spans 14 amino acids. Germline lookup yields CDR1 MDHEN and CDR2 SYDVKM. The CDR3 is CASSFPDGMRLAFF. The CDR3 bases are TGTGCCAGCAGTTTCCCCGACGGCATGAGATTGGCTTTCTTT.

The chain uses TRBV5-4 and TRBJ1-2, with 10 bases lining up with TRBD1. The germline V gene encodes CDR1 SGHNT and CDR2 YYREEE (reference sequence). The CDR3 is 16 amino acids. Germline trimming cut 4 bases from V and 7 bases from J; bases unmatched to any gene: 13. DNA of the CDR3: TGTGCCAGCAGCCGTGACCGGGACAGGGGAAAGGGTGGCTACACCTTC. Protein: CASSRDRDRGKGGYTF.

The CDR3 DNA sequence: TGTGCCAGCAGCCCCACAGGGGGCCTGCACACCGGGGAGCTGTTTTTT. This sequence encodes CASSPTGGLHTGELFF. The rearrangement links TRBV27 to TRBJ2-2; 9 nucleotides match TRBD1. The CDR3 runs 16 residues. Germline V gene sequence: CDR1 MNHEY, CDR2 SMNVEV (reference sequence). Trimming took 6 bases from V and 3 from J; bases not matched to a gene: 8.

Notes on this clone: Other DNA sequences in the sample encode the same CDR3. This sequence joins TRBV29-1 and TRBJ1-1; 9 bases agree with TRBD1. Germline V gene data show CDR1 as SQVTM and CDR2 as ANQGSEA. The J segment lost 3 bases and the V segment lost 6 bases, leaving 2 bases of the junction unmatched. CDR3 length: 12 residues. The CDR3 sequence: CSVRTGDTEAFF. The CDR3 DNA follows: TGCAGCGTCCGGACAGGGGACACTGAAGCTTTCTTT. Full variable domain (remainder filled in from reference TRBV29-1 and TRBJ1-1): SAVISQKPSRDICQRGTSLTIQCQVDSQVTMMFWYRQQPGQSLTLIATANQGSEATYESGFVIDKFPISRPNLTFSTLTVSNMSPEDSSIYLCSVRTGDTEAFFGQGTRLTVV.

This sequence joins TRBV2 and TRBJ2-7; the D gene is possibly TRBD2 (6 bases). Trimming left V 6 bases short and J 0 bases short, with 15 bases between. Germline V gives CDR1 SNHLY, CDR2 FYNNEI. This CDR3 has 15 amino acids. The CDR3 loop reads CASRNRDSLSYEQYF. Written as DNA, the CDR3 is TGTGCCAGCAGAAACCGGGACTCTCTCTCCTACGAGCAGTACTTC.

The rearrangement joins TRBV27 to TRBJ2-1; 11 bases fit TRBD2. The CDR3 loop spans 15 amino acids. Germline V gives CDR1 MNHEY, CDR2 SMNVEV (reference sequence). V dropped 5 bases and J dropped 6; count of bases not matched to a gene: 6. The CDR3 nucleotides read TGTGCCAGCAGTCAGGGACTAGCGGATATCAATGAGCAGTTCTTC. This codes for CASSQGLADINEQFF.

The V and J genes are TRBV13 and TRBJ1-1, with 8 bases aligning to TRBD1. Trimming took 4 bases from V and 5 from J; bases not matched to a gene: 9. In germline, CDR1 is PRHDT, CDR2 FYEKMQ (reference sequence). This CDR3 has 15 amino acids. CDR3 DNA sequence: TGTGCCAGCAGCTCGGACAGGGTTCACTTGACTGAAGCTTTCTTT. Translated: CASSSDRVHLTEAFF. The full variable domain, in which reference TRBV13 and TRBJ1-1 provide the parts outside the CDR3, is AAGVIQSPRHLIKEKRETATLKCYPIPRHDTVYWYQQGPGQDPQFLISFYEKMQSDKGSIPDRFSAQQFSDYHSELNMSSLELGDSALYFCASSSDRVHLTEAFFGQGTRLTVV.

The V call is TRBV18, the J call TRBJ1-1, with unresolved D. This CDR3 contains 13 residues. Germline loops: CDR1 KGHSH, CDR2 LQKENI. The V end was cut by 9 bases, the J end by 4 bases, with 15 bases between. CDR3 protein: CASAAETTTEAFF. The CDR3 nucleotides are TGTGCCAGTGCAGCGGAGACCACCACTGAAGCTTTCTTT.

The chain has TRBV7-2 and TRBJ2-3, with TRBD2 matching over 13 bases. CDR1 and CDR2 (germline): SGHTA, FQGNSA. The CDR3 runs to 16 residues. V lost 4 bases and J lost 3; bases outside the gene matches: 4. The CDR3 region has the DNA TGTGCCAGCAGCTCAGGGACTAGCGGGGTTACAGATACGCAGTATTTT. It is translated as CASSSGTSGVTDTQYF. The full variable domain, its missing parts supplied by reference TRBV7-2 and TRBJ2-3, is GAGVSQSPSNKVTEKGKDVELRCDPISGHTALYWYRQSLGQGLEFLIYFQGNSAPDKSGLPSDRFSAERTGGSVSTLTIQRTQQEDSAVYLCASSSGTSGVTDTQYFGPGTRLTVL.

This clone was seen just once. The gene calls are TRBV5-1 and TRBJ2-5; TRBD1 matches at 8 bases. V shed 4 bases, J shed 2 bases, and the junction held 10 bases outside the gene matches. The CDR3 extends over 16 amino acids. CDR1 is SGHRS, CDR2 YFSETQ, per germline. CDR3 residues: CASSPDITGGQETQYF. DNA of the CDR3: TGCGCCAGCAGCCCAGACATTACAGGGGGGCAAGAGACCCAGTACTTC.

About this clone: The sample holds other DNA sequences that translate to the same CDR3. The chain is built from TRBV19 and TRBJ2-7; 10 nucleotides match TRBD2. The trim removed 4 bases at V and 2 bases at J, leaving 5 bases unmatched. CDR3 length equals 15 residues. The germline V gene encodes CDR1 LNHDA and CDR2 SQIVND (reference sequence). The CDR3 loop reads CASSTRTSGTYEQYF. CDR3 DNA sequence: TGTGCCAGTAGTACTCGGACTAGCGGAACCTACGAGCAGTACTTC.

The chain has TRBV7-9 and TRBJ2-3; D is uncertain. The CDR3 length is 15 residues. Germline CDR1 and CDR2: SEHNR and FQNEAQ (reference sequence). Trimming left V 4 bases short and J 6 bases short, with 17 bases between. CDR3 nucleotide sequence: TGTGCCAGCAGCTCCCCGGGCCTCAAGGAGGATACGCAGTATTTT. Its protein is CASSSPGLKEDTQYF.

This chain links TRBV11-2 with TRBJ2-7, with unresolved D. V was pared by 6 bases and J by 1 base, with 13 bases between. Germline V CDR1 and CDR2: SGHAT, FQNNGV. The CDR3 is 14 residues long. CDR3 coding DNA: TGTGCCAGCAGGACCGCCCCTACTTCCTACGAGCAGTACTTC. This sequence encodes CASRTAPTSYEQYF.

The J gene is TRBJ2-7, the V gene TRBV19, with TRBD2 identical over 10 bases. CDR1 is LNHDA and CDR2 is SQIVND in the germline V gene (reference sequence). The ends lost 6 bases at V and 5 bases at J; junction bases unmatched: 10. The CDR3 has 15 residues. CDR3: CASSGRSGRSHEQYF. CDR3 bases: TGTGCCAGTAGCGGGCGTAGCGGGAGGAGCCACGAGCAGTACTTC.

The chain has TRBV29-1 and TRBJ1-3; 9 bases map to TRBD1. Germline CDR1 reads SQVTM; CDR2 reads ANQGSEA. V lost 7 bases to trimming and J lost 8 bases; unmatched junction nucleotides: 12. The CDR3 extends over 14 amino acids. The CDR3 is CSAVGGQGVDTIYF. CDR3 DNA sequence: TGCAGCGCCGTGGGGGGACAGGGTGTGGACACCATATATTTT.

The chain employs TRBV5-8 and TRBJ2-5; 8 bases are shared with TRBD2. Germline V gives CDR1 SGHTS, CDR2 YDEGEE. The CDR3 contains 16 residues. Germline trimming cut 0 bases from V and 0 bases from J; bases unmatched to any gene: 4. The CDR3 here is CASSLALAGDQETQYF. The CDR3 DNA reads as TGTGCCAGCAGCTTGGCTCTAGCGGGCGACCAAGAGACCCAGTACTTC.

As for this clone: The sample contains more than one DNA sequence encoding this CDR3. This CDR3 is CASSLSNTGELFF. The CDR3 DNA sequence: TGTGCCAGCAGTTTGTCGAACACCGGGGAGCTGTTTTTT. The V and J genes are TRBV6-5 and TRBJ2-2; D not certain. CDR3 size: 13 residues. From germline, CDR1 is MNHEY and CDR2 SVGAGI. Trimming pared 4 bases from V and 0 bases from J, leaving 3 bases between.

This clone was counted once. Other DNA sequences in this sample translate to the same CDR3. This chain links TRBV7-9 with TRBJ2-7; no clear D. Germline CDR1 is SEHNR and CDR2 is FQNEAQ (reference sequence). The CDR3 totals 12 residues. V dropped 1 base and J dropped 6 bases, with 7 bases sitting between them. CDR3: CASSLGSGEQYF. As DNA, the CDR3 is TGTGCCAGCAGCTTAGGAAGTGGCGAGCAGTACTTC.

As regards this clone: Different DNA sequences within this sample yield the same CDR3. The DNA for the CDR3 is TGTGCCAGCAGCGTCGGGGGTAGAGAGACCCAGTACTTC. It translates to CASSVGGRETQYF. The chain couples TRBV9 to TRBJ2-5, with D perhaps TRBD2 (6 bases). The CDR3 extends over 13 amino acids. CDR1 is SGDLS and CDR2 is YYNGEE in the germline V gene. V was trimmed by 2 bases and J by 4 bases, leaving 9 bases between them.